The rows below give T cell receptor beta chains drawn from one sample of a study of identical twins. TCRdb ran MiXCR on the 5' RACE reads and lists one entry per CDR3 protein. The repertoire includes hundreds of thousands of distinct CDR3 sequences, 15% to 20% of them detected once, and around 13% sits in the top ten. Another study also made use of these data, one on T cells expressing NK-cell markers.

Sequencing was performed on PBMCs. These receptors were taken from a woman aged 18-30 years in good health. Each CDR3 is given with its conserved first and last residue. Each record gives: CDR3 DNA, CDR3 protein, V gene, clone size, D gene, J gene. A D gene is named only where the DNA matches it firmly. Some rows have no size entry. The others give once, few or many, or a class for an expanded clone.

cdr3_nt: TGTGCCAGCAGCTTAGGTGTTAGCGGGAGTGAGACCCAGTACTTC; cdr3_aa: CASSLGVSGSETQYF; v_call: TRBV7-9; clone_size: few; d_call: TRBD2; j_call: TRBJ2-5
cdr3_nt: TGTGCCAGCAGTCACGGACAGACCGGGGAGCTGTTTTTT; cdr3_aa: CASSHGQTGELFF; v_call: TRBV7-3; clone_size: few; d_call: -; j_call: TRBJ2-2
cdr3_nt: TGTGCCAGCAGTCTCGGGGTCGGTAGCGGAGATACGCAGTATTTT; cdr3_aa: CASSLGVGSGDTQYF; v_call: TRBV7-3; clone_size: -; d_call: -; j_call: TRBJ2-3
cdr3_nt: TGTGCCAGCAGCGACAGGATTTACTCCTCTGGGGCCAACGTCCTGACTTTC; cdr3_aa: CASSDRIYSSGANVLTF; v_call: TRBV7-2; clone_size: few; d_call: -; j_call: TRBJ2-6
cdr3_nt: TGCAGTGTTATCGGGGGGGCTAAGACCGGGGAGCTGTTTTTT; cdr3_aa: CSVIGGAKTGELFF; v_call: TRBV20-1; clone_size: few; d_call: TRBD2; j_call: TRBJ2-2
cdr3_nt: TGTGCCAGCACTCCGGACCACACAGATACGCAGTATTTT; cdr3_aa: CASTPDHTDTQYF; v_call: TRBV2; clone_size: -; d_call: -; j_call: TRBJ2-3
cdr3_nt: TGCAGTGCTTTAGACGTCTCCCGTCCACCCCTCCACTTT; cdr3_aa: CSALDVSRPPLHF; v_call: TRBV20-1; clone_size: -; d_call: -; j_call: TRBJ1-6
cdr3_nt: TGTGCCACCAGTGATGGAGGGCCTAAGTCCTACAATGAGCAGTTCTTC; cdr3_aa: CATSDGGPKSYNEQFF; v_call: TRBV24-1; clone_size: few; d_call: -; j_call: TRBJ2-1
cdr3_nt: TGCGCCAGCAGCTTGCTACGGGCCGGGGAAGAGACCCAGTACTTC; cdr3_aa: CASSLLRAGEETQYF; v_call: TRBV5-1; clone_size: -; d_call: -; j_call: TRBJ2-5
cdr3_nt: TGCAGTGCGCTCGCAGGGGGCGCGTGGGAAAAACTGTTTTTT; cdr3_aa: CSALAGGAWEKLFF; v_call: TRBV20-1; clone_size: -; d_call: TRBD1; j_call: TRBJ1-4
cdr3_nt: TGTGCCAGCACTTTCTTGGGGGGGACGTTCAATGAGCAGTTCTTC; cdr3_aa: CASTFLGGTFNEQFF; v_call: TRBV12-3/TRBV12-4; clone_size: -; d_call: TRBD2; j_call: TRBJ2-1
cdr3_nt: TGCAGCGTGCTGACAGGGTGGAGGATCGAGCAGTACTTC; cdr3_aa: CSVLTGWRIEQYF; v_call: TRBV29-1; clone_size: -; d_call: TRBD1; j_call: TRBJ2-7
cdr3_nt: TGCGCCAGCGCCATAGACCGCTATGGCTACACCTTC; cdr3_aa: CASAIDRYGYTF; v_call: TRBV5-1; clone_size: -; d_call: -; j_call: TRBJ1-2
cdr3_nt: TGTGCCAGCAGTTTAGAACGCGACAGAAACAATGAGCAGTTCTTC; cdr3_aa: CASSLERDRNNEQFF; v_call: TRBV12-3/TRBV12-4; clone_size: many; d_call: -; j_call: TRBJ2-1
cdr3_nt: TGTGCCAGCTCACCACAGGGATGGGACACTGAAGCTTTCTTT; cdr3_aa: CASSPQGWDTEAFF; v_call: TRBV18; clone_size: -; d_call: -; j_call: TRBJ1-1
cdr3_nt: TGCGCCAGCAGCTTAAGTAGCGGGAGTTCGTATGAGCAGTTCTTC; cdr3_aa: CASSLSSGSSYEQFF; v_call: TRBV5-1; clone_size: -; d_call: TRBD2; j_call: TRBJ2-1
cdr3_nt: TGCGCCAGCAGCCAAGACGTAGCTAGCGGGAGCTCTACCGGGGAGCTGTTTTTT; cdr3_aa: CASSQDVASGSSTGELFF; v_call: TRBV4-3; clone_size: few; d_call: TRBD2; j_call: TRBJ2-2
cdr3_nt: TGTGCCAGCAGTTCCCGGGGGGTCGGGAATGAAAAACTGTTTTTT; cdr3_aa: CASSSRGVGNEKLFF; v_call: TRBV6-5; clone_size: -; d_call: -; j_call: TRBJ1-4
cdr3_nt: TGTGCCATCCGCGGACAGGGAAATAACAACGAGCAGTACTTC; cdr3_aa: CAIRGQGNNNEQYF; v_call: TRBV10-3; clone_size: -; d_call: TRBD1; j_call: TRBJ2-7
cdr3_nt: TGTGCCAGCAGCCATGGGACAGGGGTCACTGAAGCTTTCTTT; cdr3_aa: CASSHGTGVTEAFF; v_call: TRBV7-6; clone_size: few; d_call: TRBD1; j_call: TRBJ1-1
cdr3_nt: TGTGCCAGCAGTCCAGGGGGCCGTATCACTGAAGCTTTCTTT; cdr3_aa: CASSPGGRITEAFF; v_call: TRBV12-3/TRBV12-4; clone_size: -; d_call: TRBD1; j_call: TRBJ1-1
cdr3_nt: TGTGCCAGCAGTTACTCGACCCGGGACCACACAGATACGCAGTATTTT; cdr3_aa: CASSYSTRDHTDTQYF; v_call: TRBV6-5; clone_size: few; d_call: -; j_call: TRBJ2-3
cdr3_nt: TGTGCCACCAGTAGGGTGAACAGCTACGAGCAGTACTTC; cdr3_aa: CATSRVNSYEQYF; v_call: TRBV15; clone_size: -; d_call: -; j_call: TRBJ2-7
cdr3_nt: TGCGCCAGCAGCCGTCCCGGGACAGGGATCGTAACTGAAGCTTTCTTT; cdr3_aa: CASSRPGTGIVTEAFF; v_call: TRBV5-1; clone_size: few; d_call: TRBD1; j_call: TRBJ1-1
cdr3_nt: TGTGCCAGCGGACCGTTATCGGGACAGCTCTATGGCTACACCTTC; cdr3_aa: CASGPLSGQLYGYTF; v_call: TRBV7-2; clone_size: many; d_call: TRBD1; j_call: TRBJ1-2
cdr3_nt: TGCAGCGTTGAAGGGACCGAAGGGGTTCCTGAAGCTTTCTTT; cdr3_aa: CSVEGTEGVPEAFF; v_call: TRBV29-1; clone_size: few; d_call: -; j_call: TRBJ1-1
cdr3_nt: TGTGCCAGCTCCGGGGCTACCCATATGGGGGTCTGGGGGGAGACCCAGTACTTC; cdr3_aa: CASSGATHMGVWGETQYF; v_call: TRBV9; clone_size: -; d_call: -; j_call: TRBJ2-5
cdr3_nt: TGTGCCAGCAGCTTATCCGGGGCTCTTATCTACGAGCAGTACTTC; cdr3_aa: CASSLSGALIYEQYF; v_call: TRBV7-8; clone_size: few; d_call: -; j_call: TRBJ2-7
cdr3_nt: TGTGCCAGCAGCTTTGGACTAGCGGGGCTCCTCGAGACCCAGTACTTC; cdr3_aa: CASSFGLAGLLETQYF; v_call: TRBV5-6; clone_size: few; d_call: TRBD2; j_call: TRBJ2-5
cdr3_nt: TGTGCCAGCAGTTCGGTCGGCTACGAGCAGTACTTC; cdr3_aa: CASSSVGYEQYF; v_call: TRBV6-5; clone_size: -; d_call: -; j_call: TRBJ2-7
cdr3_nt: TGCAGTGCTAGGAAAGATGGAGGGGGCGATGGCTACACCTTC; cdr3_aa: CSARKDGGGDGYTF; v_call: TRBV20-1; clone_size: many; d_call: TRBD1; j_call: TRBJ1-2
cdr3_nt: TGTGCCAGCAGATCGGACACAAATGAGCAGTTCTTC; cdr3_aa: CASRSDTNEQFF; v_call: TRBV12-3/TRBV12-4; clone_size: -; d_call: -; j_call: TRBJ2-1
cdr3_nt: TGCAGTGCTGCCCCCCTGACTAGCGGGGTTTGGACAGATACGCAGTATTTT; cdr3_aa: CSAAPLTSGVWTDTQYF; v_call: TRBV20-1; clone_size: -; d_call: TRBD2; j_call: TRBJ2-3
cdr3_nt: TGTGCCAGCAGCGCAACAACAGGGGGCTTAAGGGAGACCCAGTACTTC; cdr3_aa: CASSATTGGLRETQYF; v_call: TRBV11-1; clone_size: -; d_call: TRBD1; j_call: TRBJ2-5
cdr3_nt: TGCAGTGCTGCAGAACCGGGACAGGGGGCCTACGAGCAGTACTTC; cdr3_aa: CSAAEPGQGAYEQYF; v_call: TRBV20-1; clone_size: -; d_call: TRBD1; j_call: TRBJ2-7
cdr3_nt: TGCAGTGCTAGAACAGGGGGCATTCAGCCCCAGCATTTT; cdr3_aa: CSARTGGIQPQHF; v_call: TRBV20-1; clone_size: few; d_call: TRBD1; j_call: TRBJ1-5
cdr3_nt: TGTGCCATCAGGGGACTAGCGGGAGACGAGCAGTACTTC; cdr3_aa: CAIRGLAGDEQYF; v_call: TRBV10-3; clone_size: -; d_call: TRBD2; j_call: TRBJ2-7
cdr3_nt: TGTGCCAGCAGTTACTCCGGTGAGGACAGGGTCTACACTGAAGCTTTCTTT; cdr3_aa: CASSYSGEDRVYTEAFF; v_call: TRBV6-5; clone_size: few; d_call: TRBD1; j_call: TRBJ1-1
cdr3_nt: TGCGCCAGCAGTGAGTCTGGGGTAATCACTGAAGCTTTCTTT; cdr3_aa: CASSESGVITEAFF; v_call: TRBV10-1; clone_size: -; d_call: -; j_call: TRBJ1-1
cdr3_nt: TGTGCCAGCAGTTTAAACAGCCCCACCGGGGAGCTGTTTTTT; cdr3_aa: CASSLNSPTGELFF; v_call: TRBV12-3/TRBV12-4; clone_size: -; d_call: -; j_call: TRBJ2-2
cdr3_nt: TGCAGTGCTTCACAGGGTTTGGGAAACACCATATATTTT; cdr3_aa: CSASQGLGNTIYF; v_call: TRBV20-1; clone_size: many; d_call: -; j_call: TRBJ1-3
cdr3_nt: TGCGCCAGCAGCCTCCGGGGGAGCGGTAGATACAATGAGCAGTTCTTC; cdr3_aa: CASSLRGSGRYNEQFF; v_call: TRBV5-1; clone_size: -; d_call: -; j_call: TRBJ2-1
cdr3_nt: TGTGCCAGCAGCTTAGAGAGTTTAGGGACGGTATCCCGATCTGGGGCCAACGTCCTGACTTTC; cdr3_aa: CASSLESLGTVSRSGANVLTF; v_call: TRBV11-2; clone_size: few; d_call: -; j_call: TRBJ2-6
cdr3_nt: TGTGCCAGCAGTTATGGGGTGGGGGAGCAGTACTTC; cdr3_aa: CASSYGVGEQYF; v_call: TRBV6-6; clone_size: few; d_call: -; j_call: TRBJ2-7
cdr3_nt: TGCAGCGTTGGAGGAGCATCCGAGCAGTACTTC; cdr3_aa: CSVGGASEQYF; v_call: TRBV29-1; clone_size: -; d_call: -; j_call: TRBJ2-7
cdr3_nt: TGCAGTGCGGGGAGGGGCCGGGACACTGAAGCTTTCTTT; cdr3_aa: CSAGRGRDTEAFF; v_call: TRBV20-1; clone_size: few; d_call: -; j_call: TRBJ1-1
cdr3_nt: TGTGCCATCAGTGTAGTCTATACAGGGGGATCGAGCAATCAGCCCCAGCATTTT; cdr3_aa: CAISVVYTGGSSNQPQHF; v_call: TRBV10-3; clone_size: few; d_call: TRBD1; j_call: TRBJ1-5
cdr3_nt: TGTGCCAGCGTAGAGGCTAGCGGTACCTACGAGCAGTACTTC; cdr3_aa: CASVEASGTYEQYF; v_call: TRBV6-8; clone_size: few; d_call: TRBD2; j_call: TRBJ2-7
cdr3_nt: TGTGCCAGCAGCTTAGAGGCGGGGAGTGGATACAATGAGCAGTTCTTC; cdr3_aa: CASSLEAGSGYNEQFF; v_call: TRBV7-7; clone_size: few; d_call: -; j_call: TRBJ2-1
cdr3_nt: TGCAGTGCTAGAGACCCCGGAAGCATCCAGCCCCAGCATTTT; cdr3_aa: CSARDPGSIQPQHF; v_call: TRBV20-1; clone_size: few; d_call: -; j_call: TRBJ1-5
cdr3_nt: TGTGCCAGCAGACCTCGTGGGACTGCTAACTATGGCTACACCTTC; cdr3_aa: CASRPRGTANYGYTF; v_call: TRBV6-1; clone_size: few; d_call: -; j_call: TRBJ1-2
cdr3_nt: TGTGCCAGCAGCCTTAACTATGGCTACACCTTC; cdr3_aa: CASSLNYGYTF; v_call: TRBV12-3/TRBV12-4; clone_size: many; d_call: -; j_call: TRBJ1-2
cdr3_nt: TGTGCCATCAGTGATCCGGGACAGATCTACGAGCAGTACTTC; cdr3_aa: CAISDPGQIYEQYF; v_call: TRBV10-3; clone_size: few; d_call: TRBD1; j_call: TRBJ2-7
cdr3_nt: TGTGCCAGCAGTGGACGCTTTGAAGCTTTCTTT; cdr3_aa: CASSGRFEAFF; v_call: TRBV6-5; clone_size: few; d_call: -; j_call: TRBJ1-1
cdr3_nt: TGTGCCAGCAGCCTCACCGGGACAGGAACCTACAATGAGCAGTTCTTC; cdr3_aa: CASSLTGTGTYNEQFF; v_call: TRBV3-1; clone_size: few; d_call: TRBD1; j_call: TRBJ2-1
cdr3_nt: TGCGCCAGCAGCGTGCTAGCGGGGGGGCTCACAGATACGCAGTATTTT; cdr3_aa: CASSVLAGGLTDTQYF; v_call: TRBV5-1; clone_size: few; d_call: TRBD2; j_call: TRBJ2-3
cdr3_nt: TGTGCCACCAGTGATCCTACAGGGGGGTCGGAGACCCAGTACTTC; cdr3_aa: CATSDPTGGSETQYF; v_call: TRBV24-1; clone_size: few; d_call: TRBD1; j_call: TRBJ2-5
cdr3_nt: TGTGCCACCAGCAGGGATAGGGGATACACAGATACGCAGTATTTT; cdr3_aa: CATSRDRGYTDTQYF; v_call: TRBV15; clone_size: few; d_call: -; j_call: TRBJ2-3
cdr3_nt: TGTGCCAGCAGTTTAGCGGGCTGGCGGGGGCTCTCAGATACGCAGTATTTT; cdr3_aa: CASSLAGWRGLSDTQYF; v_call: TRBV12-3/TRBV12-4; clone_size: -; d_call: -; j_call: TRBJ2-3